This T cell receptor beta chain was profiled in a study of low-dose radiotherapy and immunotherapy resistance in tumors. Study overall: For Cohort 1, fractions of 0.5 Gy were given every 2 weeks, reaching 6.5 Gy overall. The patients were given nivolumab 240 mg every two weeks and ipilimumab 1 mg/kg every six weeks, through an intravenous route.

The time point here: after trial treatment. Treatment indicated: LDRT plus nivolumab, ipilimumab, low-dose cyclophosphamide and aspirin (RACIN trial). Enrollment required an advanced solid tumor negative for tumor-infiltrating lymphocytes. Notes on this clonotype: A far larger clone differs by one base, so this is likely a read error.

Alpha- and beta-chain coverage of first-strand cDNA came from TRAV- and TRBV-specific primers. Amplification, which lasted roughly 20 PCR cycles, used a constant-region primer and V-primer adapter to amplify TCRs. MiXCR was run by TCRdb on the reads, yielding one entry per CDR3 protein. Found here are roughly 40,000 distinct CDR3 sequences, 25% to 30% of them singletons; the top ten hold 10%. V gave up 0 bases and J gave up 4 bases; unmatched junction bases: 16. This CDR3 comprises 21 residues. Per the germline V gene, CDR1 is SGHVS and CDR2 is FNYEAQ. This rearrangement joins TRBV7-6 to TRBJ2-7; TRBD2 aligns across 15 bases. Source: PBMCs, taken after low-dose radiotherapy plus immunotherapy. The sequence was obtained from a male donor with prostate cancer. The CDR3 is CASSLAFGRTSGRAGAYEQYF. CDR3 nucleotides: TGTGCCAGCAGCTTAGCATTTGGAAGGACTAGCGGGAGGGCCGGGGCTTACGAGCAGTACTTC.